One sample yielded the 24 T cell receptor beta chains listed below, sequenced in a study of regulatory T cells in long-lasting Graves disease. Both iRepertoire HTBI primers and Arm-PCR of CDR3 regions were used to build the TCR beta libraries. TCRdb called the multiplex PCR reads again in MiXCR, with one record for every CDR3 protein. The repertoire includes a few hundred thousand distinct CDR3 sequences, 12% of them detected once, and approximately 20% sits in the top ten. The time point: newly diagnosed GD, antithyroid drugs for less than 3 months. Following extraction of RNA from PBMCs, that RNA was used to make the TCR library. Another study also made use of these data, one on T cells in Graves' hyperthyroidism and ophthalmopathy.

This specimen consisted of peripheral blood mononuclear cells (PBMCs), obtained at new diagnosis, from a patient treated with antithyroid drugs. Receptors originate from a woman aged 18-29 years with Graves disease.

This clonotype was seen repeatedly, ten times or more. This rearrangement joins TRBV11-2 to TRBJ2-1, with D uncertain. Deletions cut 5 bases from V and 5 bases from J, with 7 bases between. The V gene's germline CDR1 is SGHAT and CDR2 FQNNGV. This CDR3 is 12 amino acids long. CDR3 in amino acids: CASSPPNNEQFF. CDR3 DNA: TGTGCCAGCAGCCCCCCCAACAATGAGCAGTTCTTC. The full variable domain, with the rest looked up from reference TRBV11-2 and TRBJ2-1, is EAGVAQSPRYKIIEKRQSVAFWCNPISGHATLYWYQQILGQGPKLLIQFQNNGVVDDSQLPKDRFSAERLKGVDSTLKIQPAKLEDSAVYLCASSPPNNEQFFGPGTRLTVL.

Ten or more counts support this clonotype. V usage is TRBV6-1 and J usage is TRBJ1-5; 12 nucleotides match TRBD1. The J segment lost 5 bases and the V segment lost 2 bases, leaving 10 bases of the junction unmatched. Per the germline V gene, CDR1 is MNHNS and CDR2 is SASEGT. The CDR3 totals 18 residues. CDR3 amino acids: CASSEPGQGAFTHQPQHF. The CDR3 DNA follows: TGTGCCAGCAGTGAACCGGGACAGGGGGCTTTCACCCATCAGCCCCAGCATTTT.

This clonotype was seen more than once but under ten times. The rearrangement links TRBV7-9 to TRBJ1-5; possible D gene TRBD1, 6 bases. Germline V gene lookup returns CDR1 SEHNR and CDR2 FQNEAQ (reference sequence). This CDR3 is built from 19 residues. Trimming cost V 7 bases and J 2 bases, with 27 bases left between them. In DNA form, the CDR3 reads TGTGCCAGCACCGGTCCCTGTAGGGATGGACAGCATTGCAATCAGCCCCAGCATTTT. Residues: CASTGPCRDGQHCNQPQHF.

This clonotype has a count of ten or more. The DNA for the CDR3 is TGTGCCAGCAGTCCTCCGGGACAAAAAAGTCAGCCCCAGCATTTT. Translated, it gives CASSPPGQKSQPQHF. The chain is built from TRBV28 and TRBJ1-5, with a weak D call TRBD1 (6 bases). Trimming took off 5 bases at V and 6 bases at J, with 17 bases between the two ends. The CDR3 runs 15 residues. Germline V gives CDR1 MDHEN, CDR2 SYDVKM.

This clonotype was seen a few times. The CDR3 DNA is TGTGCCAGCAGTTACGGTTTAGGATATAGCAATCAGCCCCAGCATTTT. Translated, it gives CASSYGLGYSNQPQHF. The V and J genes are TRBV6-2 or TRBV6-3 and TRBJ1-5; unclear D gene. V was clipped by 2 bases and J by 0 bases, with 11 bases between them. Germline assignment: CDR1 MNHEY and CDR2 SVGEGT. The CDR3 contains 16 residues.

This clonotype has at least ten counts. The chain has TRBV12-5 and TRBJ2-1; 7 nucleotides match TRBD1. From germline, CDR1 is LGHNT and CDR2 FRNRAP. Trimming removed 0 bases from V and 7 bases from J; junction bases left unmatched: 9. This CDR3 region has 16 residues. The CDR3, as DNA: TGTGCTAGTGGTTTGGTGGTAGGACAGGTTGCTAATGAGCAGTTCTTC. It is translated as CASGLVVGQVANEQFF.

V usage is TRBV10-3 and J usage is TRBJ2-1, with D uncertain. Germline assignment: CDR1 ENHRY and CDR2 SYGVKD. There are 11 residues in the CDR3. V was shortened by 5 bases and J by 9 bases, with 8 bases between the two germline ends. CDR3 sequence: CAISNESEQFF. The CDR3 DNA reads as TGTGCCATCAGTAATGAGAGTGAGCAGTTCTTC.

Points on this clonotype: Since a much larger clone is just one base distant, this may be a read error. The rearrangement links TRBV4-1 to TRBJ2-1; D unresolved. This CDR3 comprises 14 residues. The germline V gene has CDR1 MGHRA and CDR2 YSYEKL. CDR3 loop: CASRLKVNYNEQLF. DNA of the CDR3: TGCGCCAGCAGACTAAAGGTTAACTACAATGAGCAGCTCTTC.

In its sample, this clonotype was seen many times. CDR3: CASSSWRVRNEQFF. CDR3 in DNA: TGTGCCAGCAGCTCCTGGCGGGTACGCAATGAGCAGTTCTTC. This chain links TRBV6-2 or TRBV6-3 with TRBJ2-1; tentative D call: TRBD2 (5 bases). The CDR3 loop spans 14 amino acids. From germline, CDR1 is MNHEY and CDR2 SVGEGT. Trimming shortened V by 6 bases and J by 6 bases, and 15 bases separated the two germline ends.

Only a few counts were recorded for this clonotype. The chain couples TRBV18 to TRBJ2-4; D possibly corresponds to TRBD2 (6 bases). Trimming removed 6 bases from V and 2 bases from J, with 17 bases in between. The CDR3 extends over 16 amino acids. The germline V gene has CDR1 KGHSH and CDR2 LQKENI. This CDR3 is CASSPTGGATKNIQYF. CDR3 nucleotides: TGTGCCAGCTCGCCTACAGGAGGGGCGACCAAAAACATTCAGTACTTC. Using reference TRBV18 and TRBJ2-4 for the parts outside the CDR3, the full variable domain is NAGVMQNPRHLVRRRGQEARLRCSPMKGHSHVYWYRQLPEEGLKFMVYLQKENIIDESGMPKERFSAEFPKEGPSILRIQQVVRGDSAAYFCASSPTGGATKNIQYFGAGTRLSVL.

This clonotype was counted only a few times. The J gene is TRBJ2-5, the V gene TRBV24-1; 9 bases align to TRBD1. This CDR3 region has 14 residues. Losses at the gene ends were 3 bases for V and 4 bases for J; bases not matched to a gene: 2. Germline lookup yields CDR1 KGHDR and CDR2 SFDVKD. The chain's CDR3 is CATSDRGQGETQYF. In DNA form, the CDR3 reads TGTGCCACCAGTGATAGGGGACAGGGAGAGACCCAGTACTTC.

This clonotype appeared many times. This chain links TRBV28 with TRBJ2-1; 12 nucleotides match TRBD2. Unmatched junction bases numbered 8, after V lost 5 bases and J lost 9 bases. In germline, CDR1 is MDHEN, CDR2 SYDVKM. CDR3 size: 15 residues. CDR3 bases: TGTGCCAGCAGTGGAGGACTAGCGGGACGGGTTGAGCAGTTCTTC. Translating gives CASSGGLAGRVEQFF.

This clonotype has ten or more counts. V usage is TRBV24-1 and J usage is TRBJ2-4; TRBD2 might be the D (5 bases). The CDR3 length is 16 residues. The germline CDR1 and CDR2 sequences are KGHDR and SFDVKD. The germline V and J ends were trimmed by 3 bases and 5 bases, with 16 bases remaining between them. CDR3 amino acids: CATSDPKGRRQNIQYF. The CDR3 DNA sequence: TGTGCCACCAGTGATCCCAAAGGTCGGAGGCAAAACATTCAGTACTTC.

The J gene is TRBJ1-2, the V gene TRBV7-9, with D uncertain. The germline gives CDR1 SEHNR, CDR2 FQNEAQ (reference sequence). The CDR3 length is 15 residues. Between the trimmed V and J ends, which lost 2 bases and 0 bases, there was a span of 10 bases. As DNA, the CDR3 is TGTGCCAGCAGCTTATCAGAGGGAACTAACTATGGCTACACCTTC. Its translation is CASSLSEGTNYGYTF.

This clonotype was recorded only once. The CDR3 is CATSRDTAQYF. CDR3 coding DNA: TGTGCCACCAGCAGAGATACCGCCCAGTACTTC. The chain joins TRBV15 to TRBJ2-5; unclear D gene. The germline CDR1 and CDR2 sequences are LNHNV and YYDKDF (reference sequence). V was trimmed by 0 bases and J by 9 bases, leaving 5 bases between them. The CDR3 consists of 11 residues. The full variable domain, its missing parts supplied by reference TRBV15 and TRBJ2-5, is DAMVIQNPRYQVTQFGKPVTLSCSQTLNHNVMYWYQQKSSQAPKLLFHYYDKDFNNEADTPDNFQSRRPNTSFCFLDIRSPGLGDTAMYLCATSRDTAQYFGPGTRLLVL.

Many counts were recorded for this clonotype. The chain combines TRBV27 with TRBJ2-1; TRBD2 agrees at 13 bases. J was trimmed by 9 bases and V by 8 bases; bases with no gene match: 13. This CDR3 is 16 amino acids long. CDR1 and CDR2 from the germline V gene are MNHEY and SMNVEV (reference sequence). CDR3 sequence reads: CASASLTLAGGGEQFF. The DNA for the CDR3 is TGTGCCAGCGCATCCCTCACACTAGCGGGAGGGGGTGAGCAGTTCTTC.

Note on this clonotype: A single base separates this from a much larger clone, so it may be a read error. The CDR3 nucleotides read TGTGCCAGTAGTATCTGGGACAGGCTAACCGGGGAGCTGTTTTTT. Residues: CASSIWDRLTGELFF. The chain is built from TRBV19 and TRBJ2-2, with 8 bases lining up with TRBD1. There are 15 residues in the CDR3. The germline gives CDR1 LNHDA, CDR2 SQIVND (reference sequence). The junction had 5 bases not matched to a gene; V was cut back by 3 bases and J by 5 bases.

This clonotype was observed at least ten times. The CDR3 here is CASSQFAFYEQYF. The CDR3 nucleotides read TGTGCCAGCAGCCAGTTCGCCTTCTACGAGCAGTACTTC. V and J are TRBV3-1 and TRBJ2-7, with D unclear. CDR1 LGHDT and CDR2 YNNKEL come from the germline V gene (reference sequence). There are 13 residues in the CDR3. V lost 3 bases, J lost 3 bases, and 9 bases lay in between.

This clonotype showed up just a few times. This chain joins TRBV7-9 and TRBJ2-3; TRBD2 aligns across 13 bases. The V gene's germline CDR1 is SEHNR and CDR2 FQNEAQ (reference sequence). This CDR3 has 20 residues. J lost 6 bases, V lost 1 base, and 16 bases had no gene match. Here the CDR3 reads CASSLDVGRWTSGSQDTQYF. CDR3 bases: TGTGCCAGCAGCTTAGACGTCGGTAGATGGACTAGCGGGAGCCAGGATACGCAGTATTTT.

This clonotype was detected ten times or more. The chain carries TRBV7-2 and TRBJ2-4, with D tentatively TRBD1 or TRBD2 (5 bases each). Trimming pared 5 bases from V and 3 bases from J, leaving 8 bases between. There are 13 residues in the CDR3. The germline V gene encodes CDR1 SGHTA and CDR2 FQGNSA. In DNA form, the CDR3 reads TGTGCCAGCAGCCCAGGGAGCAAAAACATTCAGTACTTC. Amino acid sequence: CASSPGSKNIQYF.

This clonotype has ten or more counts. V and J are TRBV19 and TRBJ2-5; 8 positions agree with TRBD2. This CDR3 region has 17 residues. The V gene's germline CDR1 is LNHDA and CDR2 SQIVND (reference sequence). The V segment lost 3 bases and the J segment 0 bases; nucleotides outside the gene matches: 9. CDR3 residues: CASSMGTRAADQETQYF. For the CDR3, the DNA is TGTGCCAGTAGTATGGGGACTAGGGCGGCCGACCAAGAGACCCAGTACTTC.

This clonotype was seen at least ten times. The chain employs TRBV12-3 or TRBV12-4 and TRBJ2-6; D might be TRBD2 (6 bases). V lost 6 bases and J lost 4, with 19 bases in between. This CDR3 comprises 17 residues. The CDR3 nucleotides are TGTGCCAGCAGACGTTGGGGAGGACGCCAGGGGGCCAACGTCCTGACTTTC. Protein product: CASRRWGGRQGANVLTF.

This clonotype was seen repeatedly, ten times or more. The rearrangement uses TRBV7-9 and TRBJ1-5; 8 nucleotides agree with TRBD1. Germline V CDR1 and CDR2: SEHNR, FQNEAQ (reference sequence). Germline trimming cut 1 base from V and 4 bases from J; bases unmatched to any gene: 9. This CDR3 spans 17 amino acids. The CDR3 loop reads CASSLERAGQENQPQHF. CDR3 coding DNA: TGTGCCAGCAGCTTAGAAAGGGCGGGACAGGAGAATCAGCCCCAGCATTTT.

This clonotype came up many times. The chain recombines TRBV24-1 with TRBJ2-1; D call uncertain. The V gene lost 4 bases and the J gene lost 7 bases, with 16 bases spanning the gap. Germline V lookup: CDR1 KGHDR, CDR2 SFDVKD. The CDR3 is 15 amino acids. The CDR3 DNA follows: TGTGCCACCAGTGACCCTCGATTGGTAGGAAATGAGCAGTTCTTC. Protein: CATSDPRLVGNEQFF.